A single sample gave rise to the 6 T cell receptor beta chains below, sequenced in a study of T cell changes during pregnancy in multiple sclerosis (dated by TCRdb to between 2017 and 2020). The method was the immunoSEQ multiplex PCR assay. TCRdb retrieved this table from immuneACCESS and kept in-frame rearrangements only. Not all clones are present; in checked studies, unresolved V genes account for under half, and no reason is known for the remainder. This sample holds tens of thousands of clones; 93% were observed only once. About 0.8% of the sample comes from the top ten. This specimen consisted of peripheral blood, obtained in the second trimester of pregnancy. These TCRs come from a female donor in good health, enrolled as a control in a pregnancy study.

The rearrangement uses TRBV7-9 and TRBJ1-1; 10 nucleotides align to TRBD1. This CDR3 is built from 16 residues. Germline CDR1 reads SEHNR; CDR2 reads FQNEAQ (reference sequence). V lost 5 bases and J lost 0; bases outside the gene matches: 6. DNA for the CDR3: TGTGCCAGCAGCAGGACAGGGGGACGAATGAACACTGAAGCTTTCTTT. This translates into CASSRTGGRMNTEAFF.

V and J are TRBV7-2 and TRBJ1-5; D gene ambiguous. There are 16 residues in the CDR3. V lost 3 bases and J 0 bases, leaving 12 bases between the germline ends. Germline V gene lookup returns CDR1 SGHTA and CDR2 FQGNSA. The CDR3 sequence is CASSFDTRYSNQPQHF. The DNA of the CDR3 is TGTGCCAGCAGCTTTGACACCAGATATAGCAATCAGCCCCAGCATTTT.

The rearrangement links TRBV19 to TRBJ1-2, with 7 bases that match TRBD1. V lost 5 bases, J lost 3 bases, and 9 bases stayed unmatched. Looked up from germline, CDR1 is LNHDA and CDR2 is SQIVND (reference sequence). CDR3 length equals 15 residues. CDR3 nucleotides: TGTGCCAGTAGTCGGCTTGACAGGGAAGACTATGGCTACACCTTC. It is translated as CASSRLDREDYGYTF.

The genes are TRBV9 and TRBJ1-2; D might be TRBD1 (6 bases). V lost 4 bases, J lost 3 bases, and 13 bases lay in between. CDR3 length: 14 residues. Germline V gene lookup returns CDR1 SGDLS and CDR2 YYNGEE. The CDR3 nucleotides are TGTGCCAGCAGCCCGCAGGGGCGAGACTATGGCTACACCTTC. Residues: CASSPQGRDYGYTF. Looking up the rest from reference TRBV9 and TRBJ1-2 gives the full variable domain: DSGVTQTPKHLITATGQRVTLRCSPRSGDLSVYWYQQSLDQGLQFLIQYYNGEERAKGNILERFSAQQFPDLHSELNLSSLELGDSALYFCASSPQGRDYGYTFGSGTRLTVV.

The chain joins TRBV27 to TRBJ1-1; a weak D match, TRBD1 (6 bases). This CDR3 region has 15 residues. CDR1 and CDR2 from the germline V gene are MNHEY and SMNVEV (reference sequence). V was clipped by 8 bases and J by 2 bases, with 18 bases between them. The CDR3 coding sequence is TGTGCCAGCGTTACTCATTCGGACAGAAACACTGAAGCTTTCTTT. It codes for CASVTHSDRNTEAFF.

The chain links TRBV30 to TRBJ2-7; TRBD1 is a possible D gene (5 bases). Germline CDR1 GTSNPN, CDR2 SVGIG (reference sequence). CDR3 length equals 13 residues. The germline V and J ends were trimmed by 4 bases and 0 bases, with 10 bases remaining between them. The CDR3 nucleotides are TGTGCCTGGACCCTAGGACACTCCTACGAGCAGTACTTC. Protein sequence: CAWTLGHSYEQYF.